These 8 T cell receptor beta chains originate from one sample sequenced in a study of cytomegalovirus exposure and HLA in healthy donors (dated by TCRdb to about 2017). The protocol used for the library was the immunoSEQ multiplex PCR assay. For the multiplex PCR, a mixture combining 60 forward primers for TCR Vbeta segments and 13 reverse primers for TCR Jbeta segments was used. In its TCRdb copy, this immuneACCESS table keeps in-frame sequences only and misses some clones. Where compared with another copy, unresolved V genes explain less than half of these, and the others have no known cause. This sample holds over 40,000 clones; about nine tenths were observed only once. The top ten constitute roughly 8% of the sample. What was sequenced was PBMCs. Receptor source: a woman in her forties in good health and CMV-seropositive.

The rearrangement uses TRBV5-1 and TRBJ1-6; 11 bases align to TRBD1. Germline-derived CDR1 and CDR2 are SGHRS and YFSETQ. V gave up 4 bases and J gave up 8 bases; unmatched junction bases: 5. The CDR3 runs to 15 residues. CDR3 bases: TGCGCCAGCAGCGTGGAGGGACAGGGGGATTCACCCCTCCACTTT. It yields the protein CASSVEGQGDSPLHF. The whole variable domain, filled in from reference TRBV5-1 and TRBJ1-6, reads KAGVTQTPRYLIKTRGQQVTLSCSPISGHRSVSWYQQTPGQGLQFLFEYFSETQRNKGNFPGRFSGRQFSNSRSEMNVSTLELGDSALYLCASSVEGQGDSPLHFGNGTRLTVT.

This chain joins TRBV6-4 and TRBJ1-1, with D hard to call. The CDR3 totals 13 residues. V was pared by 3 bases and J by 0 bases, with 5 bases between. Looked up from germline, CDR1 is MRHNA and CDR2 is SNTAGT. The CDR3, as DNA: TGTGCCAGCAGTGAACAATTGAACACTGAAGCTTTCTTT. It translates to CASSEQLNTEAFF.

Written as DNA, the CDR3 is TGTGCCAGCAGCTTAGGGGGACTAGCAACTTCTAGCACAGATACGCAGTATTTT. Its protein is CASSLGGLATSSTDTQYF. This chain joins TRBV7-8 and TRBJ2-3; TRBD2 matches 9 bases. The CDR3 is 18 amino acids. Looked up from germline, CDR1 is SGHVS and CDR2 is FQNEAQ. V shed 1 base, J shed 0 bases, and the junction held 8 bases outside the gene matches.

The chain couples TRBV9 to TRBJ2-5; 7 positions agree with TRBD2. V shed 4 bases, J shed 2 bases, and the junction held 2 bases outside the gene matches. This CDR3 comprises 13 residues. Germline CDR1 reads SGDLS; CDR2 reads YYNGEE. This CDR3 is CASSSGNQETQYF. Here the CDR3 DNA reads TGTGCCAGCAGCAGCGGGAATCAAGAGACCCAGTACTTC.

The rearrangement links TRBV10-1 to TRBJ1-2; D ambiguous. The length of the CDR3 is 16 residues. Germline V gene data show CDR1 as WNHNN and CDR2 as SYGVQD (reference sequence). V shed 4 bases and J shed 7 bases, with 22 bases lying between them. This CDR3 reads CASSALPRNTRGGYTF. The CDR3 DNA reads as TGCGCCAGCAGTGCGCTACCGAGGAATACGAGAGGTGGCTACACCTTC.

V gene TRBV7-6 combines with J gene TRBJ1-2, with D tentatively TRBD1 (5 bases). From germline, CDR1 is SGHVS and CDR2 FNYEAQ. V dropped 5 bases and J dropped 4 bases, with 11 bases sitting between them. The CDR3 has 13 amino acids. CDR3 nucleotide sequence: TGTGCCAGCAGCCCTGGGGCGGTCTATGGCTACACCTTC. Protein sequence: CASSPGAVYGYTF.

This clone has only a few counts. The chain carries TRBV13 and TRBJ1-6; 8 bases match TRBD1. This CDR3 spans 14 amino acids. Losses at the gene ends were 5 bases for V and 10 bases for J; bases not matched to a gene: 7. Germline V gene data show CDR1 as PRHDT and CDR2 as FYEKMQ (reference sequence). The CDR3 region has the DNA TGTGCCAGCAGCGCCGGACAGGGAGGCTCACCCCTCCACTTT. Residues: CASSAGQGGSPLHF.

A note on this clone: Other DNA sequences in the same sample also yield this CDR3. The chain employs TRBV6-1 and TRBJ2-6, with TRBD1 as a possible D gene (5 bases). Per the germline V gene, CDR1 is MNHNS and CDR2 is SASEGT. The CDR3 spans 15 residues. V was cut by 5 bases and J by 2 bases, with 10 bases left in between. CDR3 DNA sequence: TGTGCCAGCAGTCTTCAGGGTGCTGGGGCCAACGTCCTGACTTTC. It specifies CASSLQGAGANVLTF.